This T cell receptor (beta chain) was recorded in a study of blood T cell repertoires in COVID-19. The table lists this clone with a few counts. This table comes from immunoSEQ multiplex PCR, and its TCRdb copy is limited to in-frame clones, with some not included. The table records some 320,000 clones, roughly 90% of them present only once. The V segment lost 6 bases and the J segment 6 bases; nucleotides outside the gene matches: 17. Germline CDR1 SGHAT, CDR2 FQDESV (reference sequence). CDR3 size: 16 residues. The chain employs TRBV11-1 and TRBJ2-7, with TRBD1 matching over 7 bases. The clonotype comes from a woman under 40 who had been exposed to COVID-19. The material sequenced was PBMCs or T cells enriched from blood (not recorded which). DNA of the CDR3: TGTGCCAGCAGACCTAGACAGGGTCGAACCCCCGTCGAGCAGTACTTC. Its protein product is CASRPRQGRTPVEQYF. Using reference TRBV11-1 and TRBJ2-7 for the parts outside the CDR3, the full variable domain is EAEVAQSPRYKITEKSQAVAFWCDPISGHATLYWYRQILGQGPELLVQFQDESVVDDSQLPKDRFSAERLKGVDSTLKIQPAELGDSAMYLCASRPRQGRTPVEQYFGPGTRLTVT.